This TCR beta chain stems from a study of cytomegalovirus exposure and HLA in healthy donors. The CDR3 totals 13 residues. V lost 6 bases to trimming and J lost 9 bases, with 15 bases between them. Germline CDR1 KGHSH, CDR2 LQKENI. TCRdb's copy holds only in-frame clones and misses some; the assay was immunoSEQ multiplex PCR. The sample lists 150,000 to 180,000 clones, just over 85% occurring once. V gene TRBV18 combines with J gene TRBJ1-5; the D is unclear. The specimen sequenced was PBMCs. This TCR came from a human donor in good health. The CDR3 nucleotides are TGTGCCAGCTCCCCCGGGATCCCGGGGCCCCAGCATTTT. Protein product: CASSPGIPGPQHF.